Given below is one T cell receptor (beta chain) in context. What antigen it recognizes has not been identified. Within one base of it there is no much larger clone, and no base qualities were kept. CDR1 MDHEN and CDR2 SYDVKM are derived from the germline V gene. The CDR3 has 14 amino acids, counting the end cysteine and phenylalanine. The sequence is cut down to CDR3 DNA, 42 bases in frame from base 1. The V and J ends are trimmed by 3 bases and 6 bases, leaving 15 bases between them. The data belong to a study of patients and donors after allogeneic stem cell transplantation (dated by TCRdb to the early 2020s). Receptor libraries were prepared by RT-PCR. The sample was run on a NextSeq 550. In-frame beta chains were kept once TCRdb had trimmed the public reads at Q25 with fastp and called clones with MiXCR. CDR3 protein sequences are deduplicated, and each keeps its most common genes and DNA. For this sample there are 65,000 to 80,000 distinct CDR3 sequences; about a quarter appear just once. Around 27% of the sample belongs to the ten largest clones.

The receptor comes from a human donor who was either an allogeneic HSCT recipient or a stem cell or donor lymphocyte infusion donor (not recorded which). It is not recorded whose cells these are; they may come from a transplant donor. The chain is encoded by TRBV28 joined to TRBJ2-7; the D gene cannot be named for sure. The sample consisted of blood, either unsorted or a sorted T cell fraction (not recorded which). In nucleotides, the sequence is TGTGCCAGCAGTTTCGGAGTTTCCCACGGCGAGCAGTACTTC. This gives the protein CASSFGVSHGEQYF. With the portions outside the CDR3 filled from the reference TRBV28 and TRBJ2-7 genes, the complete variable region becomes DVKVTQSSRYLVKRTGEKVFLECVQDMDHENMFWYRQDPGLGLRLIYFSYDVKMKEKGDIPEGYSVSREKKERFSLILESASTNQTSMYLCASSFGVSHGEQYFGPGTRLTVT.